This T cell receptor (beta chain) was captured in a study of shared clonotypes between healthy human individuals. Whole-study results and caveats: Memory subsets generally showed lower estimated richness than naive subsets.

V shed 1 base, J shed 9 bases, and the junction held 11 bases outside the gene matches. The CDR3 length is 16 residues. Germline V lookup: CDR1 SGHRS, CDR2 YFSETQ. The authors' processing: ImmunoSEQ sequences covered only the junction and lacked quality scores; filtering therefore differed. Assay used: immunoSEQ multiplex PCR; TCRdb lists only in-frame clones, some missing. For V, J and clone size, that table is used; D and trimming come from the DNA. The repertoire holds some 2,400,000 clones, with approximately 94% as singletons. Regarding this clone: Its antigen is as yet unknown.

V is TRBV5-1 and J is TRBJ2-1; the match to TRBD1 covers 9 bases. The clonotype originates from a man between 18 and 29 years old in good health. Sequencing was performed on naive CD4+ T cells sorted from blood. As for subset: CD45RA+ positively selected. The CDR3 reads CASSLSAGTGYSEQFF. The DNA of the CDR3 is TGCGCCAGCAGCTTGTCGGCCGGGACAGGGTATAGTGAGCAGTTCTTC.